This T cell receptor beta chain was recorded in a study of T-cell reconstitution after alpha-beta-depleted transplantation in children. General observations from the study: Surviving recipient T cells and thymic progenitors produced the high day-60 TCRbeta diversity seen in some patients. As was reported, about two months after transplant, alpha-beta T cells came from several hundred expanded graft clones. T-cell counts and diversity were attributed mostly to newly produced T cells one year after transplant.

With regard to this clonotype: Its target is unknown.

The CDR3 spans 11 residues. The germline V gene encodes CDR1 ENHRY and CDR2 SYGVKD. Trimming removed 2 bases at V and 7 bases at J, with 3 bases between. Unique molecular identifiers featured in how the TCRbeta library was prepared. TCRdb independently ran MiXCR on the PCR reads; one entry per CDR3 protein. The data contain about 980,000 distinct CDR3 sequences, about 29% of them singletons. V and J are TRBV10-3 and TRBJ2-1; no firm D call. Sequenced material: PBMCs, mostly from graft donor cells, taken 360 days after TCRalphabeta/CD19-depleted stem cell transplant. This clonotype was sampled from a boy younger than two who had a stem cell transplant for SCID, so the T cells may come from the graft donor. The CDR3 bases are TGTGCCATCAGTGAGAGAAATGAGCAGTTCTTC. This encodes CAISERNEQFF.